What follows are 7 T cell receptor beta chains derived from one specimen sequenced in a study of control samples from healthy donors and cancer patients (dated by TCRdb to the early 2020s). Receptor libraries were prepared by the immunoSEQ multiplex PCR assay. TCRdb took this table from immuneACCESS and kept in-frame rearrangements with V and J called. Such tables lack part of the clones; where checked against another copy, unresolved V genes explain under half of the gap, and the rest is unexplained. The sample records approximately 100,000 clones, approximately 92% of which are singletons. The ten top clones hold 2.5% to 3.5% of the sample. The specimen was blood. These receptors all come from a human donor in good health. The donor label of this sample is uncertain.

This chain links TRBV6-2 or TRBV6-3 with TRBJ1-5; D remains ambiguous. Between the trimmed V and J ends, which lost 4 bases and 9 bases, there was a span of 10 bases. Germline values: CDR1 MNHEY, CDR2 SVGEGT. CDR3 length equals 12 residues. As DNA, the CDR3 is TGTGCCAGCAGTTTGCCCTTAGGGCCCCAGCATTTT. This gives the protein CASSLPLGPQHF.

The CDR3 loop reads CASSQEAGANTGELFF. The CDR3 DNA reads TGCGCCAGCAGCCAAGAGGCAGGGGCGAACACCGGGGAGCTGTTTTTT. The gene calls are TRBV4-3 and TRBJ2-2; D perhaps matches TRBD1 (6 bases). Trimming stripped 0 bases from V and 0 bases from J, with 8 bases between. The CDR3 totals 16 residues. Germline CDR1 is LGHNA and CDR2 is YSLEER.

The chain is built from TRBV14 and TRBJ1-5; D remains unclear. Germline CDR1 is SGHDN and CDR2 is FVKESK. The CDR3 contains 13 residues. Trimming took off 3 bases at V and 9 bases at J, with 12 bases between the two ends. The CDR3: CASSQHFSSPQHF. In DNA form, the CDR3 reads TGTGCCAGCAGCCAGCACTTCTCTTCGCCCCAGCATTTT.

The chain is built from TRBV5-6 and TRBJ1-2; tentative D call: TRBD1 (5 bases). Trimming removed 5 bases at V and 0 bases at J, with 11 bases between. Germline assignment: CDR1 SGHDT and CDR2 YYEEEE. The CDR3 contains 14 residues. The CDR3 here is CASSFGGTNYGYTF. CDR3 DNA sequence: TGTGCCAGCAGTTTTGGGGGGACTAACTATGGCTACACCTTC.

This sequence joins TRBV6-6 and TRBJ2-3; D tentatively reads TRBD1 or TRBD2 (6 bases each). The CDR3 totals 16 residues. Germline V CDR1 and CDR2: MNHNY, SVGAGI (reference sequence). V gave up 6 bases and J gave up 2 bases, with 18 bases separating them. This chain's CDR3 is CASSPGGPSITDTQYF. CDR3 bases: TGTGCCAGCAGCCCCGGGGGCCCCTCTATCACAGATACGCAGTATTTT.

The chain joins TRBV25-1 to TRBJ2-3, with a tentative D call TRBD2 (5 bases). Trimming stripped 3 bases from V and 3 bases from J, with 10 bases between. Germline lookup yields CDR1 MGHDK and CDR2 SYGVNS. The CDR3 length is 14 residues. In nucleotides, the CDR3 is TGTGCCAGCAGTGACGGGAAGCGTACAGATACGCAGTATTTT. It encodes CASSDGKRTDTQYF.

In the case of this clone: Within the sample, other DNA sequences also encode this same CDR3. V gene TRBV24-1 combines with J gene TRBJ2-3; D perhaps matches TRBD2 (5 bases). V was clipped by 5 bases and J by 1 base, with 6 bases between them. This CDR3 has 13 amino acids. Germline V gene lookup returns CDR1 KGHDR and CDR2 SFDVKD. The CDR3 DNA follows: TGTGCCACCAGTGGGACTGGCACAGATACGCAGTATTTT. Translated: CATSGTGTDTQYF.